The 12 T cell receptor beta chains below come from one sample, sequenced in a study of T cell responses to AZD1222 COVID-19 vaccine. TCRdb keeps only in-frame clones here, not all; method: immunoSEQ multiplex PCR. The table has about 180,000 clones, around 88% seen once. Here the sequenced sample was peripheral blood, taken 28 days after the second AZD1222 dose. These receptors originate from an adult who received the AZD1222 COVID-19 vaccine.

The chain couples TRBV28 to TRBJ2-2; 11 bases match TRBD2. V gave up 7 bases and J gave up 9 bases; unmatched junction bases: 10. The CDR3 runs to 15 residues. CDR1 and CDR2 from the germline V gene are MDHEN and SYDVKM. The CDR3, as DNA: TGTGCCAGCAAACCCGGACTAGCGGGCGCCCGGGAGCTGTTTTTT. Translation: CASKPGLAGARELFF. Based on the CDR3 plus reference TRBV28 and TRBJ2-2, the full variable domain is DVKVTQSSRYLVKRTGEKVFLECVQDMDHENMFWYRQDPGLGLRLIYFSYDVKMKEKGDIPEGYSVSREKKERFSLILESASTNQTSMYLCASKPGLAGARELFFGEGSRLTVL.

This chain connects TRBV13 to TRBJ2-4; perhaps TRBD1 as D (5 bases). The V gene lost 3 bases and the J gene lost 0 bases, with 12 bases spanning the gap. CDR1 and CDR2 from the germline V gene are PRHDT and FYEKMQ (reference sequence). The CDR3 has 16 amino acids. The CDR3 spells CASSLGPGLAKNIQYF. CDR3 in DNA: TGTGCCAGCAGCTTGGGGCCGGGCCTAGCCAAAAACATTCAGTACTTC.

A single count supports this clone. V gene TRBV27 combines with J gene TRBJ2-3, with a weak D call TRBD2 (6 bases). The CDR3 extends over 15 amino acids. Germline V CDR1 and CDR2: MNHEY, SMNVEV (reference sequence). The V end lost 2 bases, the J end lost 5 bases, and 14 bases lay between the germline ends. CDR3 sequence reads: CASSLRGWGEDTQYF. The CDR3 coding sequence is TGTGCCAGCAGTTTAAGGGGTTGGGGGGAAGATACGCAGTATTTT.

The chain uses TRBV27 and TRBJ2-1, with 9 bases that match TRBD1. This CDR3 is built from 17 residues. CDR1 MNHEY and CDR2 SMNVEV come from the germline V gene (reference sequence). V gave up 8 bases and J gave up 4 bases; unmatched junction bases: 15. The CDR3 sequence: CASSRSWGTGNYNEQFF. CDR3 nucleotide sequence: TGTGCCAGCTCCCGCTCGTGGGGGACAGGGAATTACAATGAGCAGTTCTTC.

The J gene is TRBJ2-5, the V gene TRBV5-1; 8 nucleotides agree with TRBD1. The junction had 6 bases not matched to a gene; V was cut back by 1 base and J by 4 bases. The V gene's germline CDR1 is SGHRS and CDR2 YFSETQ. The CDR3 has 15 residues. Written as DNA, the CDR3 is TGCGCCAGCAGCTTGCAGGGGGCAGGTGGAGAGACCCAGTACTTC. This gives the protein CASSLQGAGGETQYF.

The table lists this clone with a count of one. The V gene is TRBV5-4, the J gene TRBJ2-1, with D perhaps matching TRBD2 (6 bases). V lost 2 bases and J lost 5, with 20 bases in between. The CDR3 has 17 amino acids. CDR1 is SGHNT and CDR2 is YYREEE in the germline V gene (reference sequence). CDR3 in amino acids: CASSLQRTRRVNNEQFF. CDR3 nucleotide sequence: TGTGCCAGCAGCTTACAGCGGACAAGGAGGGTCAACAATGAGCAGTTCTTC.

The rearrangement links TRBV6-5 to TRBJ2-1; 9 bases fit TRBD2. Looked up from germline, CDR1 is MNHEY and CDR2 is SVGAGI. The CDR3 is 16 amino acids. With V trimmed by 4 bases and J by 7 bases, 11 bases remained unmatched. CDR3 sequence (DNA): TGTGCCAGCAGTTGGGTAGCGGGGGAACTTTTGAATGAGCAGTTCTTC. Amino acids: CASSWVAGELLNEQFF.

The rearrangement joins TRBV30 to TRBJ1-1; D remains ambiguous. V was shortened by 0 bases and J by 1 base, with 9 bases between the two germline ends. Germline V gene sequence: CDR1 GTSNPN, CDR2 SVGIG (reference sequence). CDR3 size: 14 residues. CDR3 sequence reads: CAWSVLRGNTEAFF. In DNA form, the CDR3 reads TGTGCCTGGAGTGTACTGCGGGGGAACACTGAAGCTTTCTTT.

The chain uses TRBV6-5 and TRBJ2-5, with D perhaps assigned TRBD1 or TRBD2 (5 bases each). This CDR3 comprises 14 residues. Per germline, CDR1 MNHEY and CDR2 SVGAGI. V lost 4 bases and J 1 base, leaving 10 bases between the germline ends. The CDR3 is CASSSRGLQETQYF. The CDR3 DNA is TGTGCCAGCAGTTCGAGGGGTCTCCAAGAGACCCAGTACTTC.

The J gene is TRBJ2-1, the V gene TRBV19, with 8 bases aligning to TRBD2. Germline CDR1 reads LNHDA; CDR2 reads SQIVND (reference sequence). J was trimmed by 2 bases and V by 0 bases; bases with no gene match: 0. The CDR3 loop spans 15 amino acids. The CDR3 sequence is CASSIELAAYNEQFF. CDR3 bases: TGTGCCAGTAGTATAGAACTAGCGGCCTACAATGAGCAGTTCTTC.

The CDR3 here is CAWRMRGAGNIQYF. The CDR3 coding sequence is TGTGCCTGGAGGATGCGGGGGGCCGGAAACATTCAGTACTTC. The chain employs TRBV30 and TRBJ2-4; TRBD2 agrees at 8 bases. This CDR3 comprises 14 residues. The V gene end was trimmed by 3 bases and the J gene end by 6 bases; junction bases not matched to a gene: 7. Germline-derived CDR1 and CDR2 are GTSNPN and SVGIG (reference sequence). Full variable domain (outside the CDR3, taken from reference TRBV30 and TRBJ2-4): SQTIHQWPATLVQPVGSPLSLECTVEGTSNPNLYWYRQAAGRGLQLLFYSVGIGQISSEVPQNLSASRPQDRQFILSSKKLLLSDSGFYLCAWRMRGAGNIQYFGAGTRLSVL.

This clone was found once. The J gene is TRBJ1-1, the V gene TRBV3-1 (or the pseudogene TRBV3-2); 8 bases fit TRBD1. V shed 1 base and J 4 bases; nucleotides not matched to a gene: 5. Germline V gives CDR1 LGHDT, CDR2 YNNKEL (reference sequence). The CDR3 totals 15 residues. CDR3 loop: CASSQGRTGTTEAFF. CDR3 DNA sequence: TGTGCCAGCAGCCAAGGCCGGACAGGGACCACTGAAGCTTTCTTT.